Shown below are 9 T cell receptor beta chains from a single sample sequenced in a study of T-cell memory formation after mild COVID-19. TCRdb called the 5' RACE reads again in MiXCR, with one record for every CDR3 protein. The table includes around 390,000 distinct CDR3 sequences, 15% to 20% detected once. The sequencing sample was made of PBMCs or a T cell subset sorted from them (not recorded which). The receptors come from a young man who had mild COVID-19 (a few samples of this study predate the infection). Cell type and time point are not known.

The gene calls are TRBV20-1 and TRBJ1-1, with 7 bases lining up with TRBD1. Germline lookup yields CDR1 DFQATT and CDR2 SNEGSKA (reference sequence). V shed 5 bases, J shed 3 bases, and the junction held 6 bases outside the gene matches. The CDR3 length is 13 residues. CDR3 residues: CSARRGRYTEAFF. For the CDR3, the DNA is TGCAGTGCTCGCAGGGGGAGGTACACTGAAGCTTTCTTT.

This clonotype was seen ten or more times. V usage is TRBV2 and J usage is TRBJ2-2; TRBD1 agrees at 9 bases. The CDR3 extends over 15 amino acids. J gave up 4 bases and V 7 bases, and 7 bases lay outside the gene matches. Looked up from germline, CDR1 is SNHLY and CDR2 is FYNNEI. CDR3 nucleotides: TGTGCCAGCAAACGGGACAGGGAAATCACCGGGGAGCTGTTTTTT. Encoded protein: CASKRDREITGELFF. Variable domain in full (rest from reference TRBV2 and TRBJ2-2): EPEVTQTPSHQVTQMGQEVILRCVPISNHLYFYWYRQILGQKVEFLVSFYNNEISEKSEIFDDQFSVERPDGSNFTLKIRSTKLEDSAMYFCASKRDREITGELFFGEGSRLTVL.

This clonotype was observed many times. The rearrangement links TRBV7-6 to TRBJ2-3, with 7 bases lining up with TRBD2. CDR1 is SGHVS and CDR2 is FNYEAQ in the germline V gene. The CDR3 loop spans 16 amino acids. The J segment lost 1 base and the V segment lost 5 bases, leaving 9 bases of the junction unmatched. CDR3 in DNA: TGTGCCAGCAGCCCGAGGTATACTAGCGGCACAGATACGCAGTATTTT. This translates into CASSPRYTSGTDTQYF.

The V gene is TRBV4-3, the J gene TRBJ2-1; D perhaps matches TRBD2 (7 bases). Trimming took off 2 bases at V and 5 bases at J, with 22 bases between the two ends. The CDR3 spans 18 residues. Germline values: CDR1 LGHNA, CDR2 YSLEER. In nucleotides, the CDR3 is TGCGCCAGCAGCCAACGAGGGGGGGCTAGCGGATTCGACAATGAGCAGTTCTTC. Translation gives CASSQRGGASGFDNEQFF.

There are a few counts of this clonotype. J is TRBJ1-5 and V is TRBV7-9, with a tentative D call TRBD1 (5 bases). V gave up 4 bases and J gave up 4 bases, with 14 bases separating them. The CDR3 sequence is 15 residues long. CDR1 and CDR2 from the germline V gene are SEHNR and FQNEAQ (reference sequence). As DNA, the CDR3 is TGTGCCAGCAGCTCCGCCAGGGCAAAGAATCAGCCCCAGCATTTT. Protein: CASSSARAKNQPQHF.

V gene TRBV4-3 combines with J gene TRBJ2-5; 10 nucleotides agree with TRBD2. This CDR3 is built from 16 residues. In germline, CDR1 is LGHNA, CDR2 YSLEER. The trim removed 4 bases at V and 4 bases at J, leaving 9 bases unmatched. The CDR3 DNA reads TGCGCCAGCAGCCTTAGAGCGGGGGGGCTCGTAGAGACCCAGTACTTC. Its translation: CASSLRAGGLVETQYF.

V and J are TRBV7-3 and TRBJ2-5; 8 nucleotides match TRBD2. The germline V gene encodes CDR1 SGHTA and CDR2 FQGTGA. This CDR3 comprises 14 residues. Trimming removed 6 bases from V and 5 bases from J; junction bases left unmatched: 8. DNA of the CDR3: TGTGCCAGCAGTTCCGGGGGGGCTAGGGAGACCCAGTACTTC. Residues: CASSSGGARETQYF.

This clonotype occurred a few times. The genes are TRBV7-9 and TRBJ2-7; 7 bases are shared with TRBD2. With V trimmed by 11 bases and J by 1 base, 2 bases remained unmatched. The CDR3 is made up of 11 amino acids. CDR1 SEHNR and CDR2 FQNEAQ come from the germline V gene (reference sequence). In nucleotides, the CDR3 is TGTGCCCCAGCGGGGTCCTACGAGCAGTACGTC. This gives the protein CAPAGSYEQYV.

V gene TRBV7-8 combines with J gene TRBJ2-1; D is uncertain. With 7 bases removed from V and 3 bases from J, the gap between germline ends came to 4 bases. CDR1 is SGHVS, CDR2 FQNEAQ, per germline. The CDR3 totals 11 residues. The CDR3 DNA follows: TGTGCCAGCAAAATCTACAATGAGCAGTTCTTC. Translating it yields CASKIYNEQFF.